At least ten counts were recorded for the clone carrying this T cell receptor beta chain. The V end was cut by 6 bases, the J end by 4 bases, with 22 bases between. The CDR3 loop spans 16 amino acids. Germline values: CDR1 DFQATT, CDR2 SNEGSKA (reference sequence). Synthesis of cDNA was carried out by template-switch 5'RACE. The reaction used 10-nucleotide random UMIs. TCRdb used MiXCR to reprocess the 5' RACE reads, holding one entry per CDR3 protein. This sample has 20,000 to 25,000 distinct CDR3 sequences, with about 6% found just once. In Maryland, USA, blood bank volunteers were the healthy controls. Input was about a million sorted T cells, either CD4+ or CD8+. The data belong to a study of neurological immune-mediated disorders.

Specimen: CD8+ T cells from blood. The chain combines TRBV20-1 with TRBJ1-5, with a possible D match to TRBD1 (5 bases). The receptor was derived from a man aged 18 to 29 in good health. The chain's CDR3 is CSARPDGALSNQPQHF. In DNA, the CDR3 is TGCAGTGCCAGACCTGACGGGGCTTTATCGAATCAGCCCCAGCATTTT.